This T cell receptor (beta chain) was found in a study of shared clonotypes between healthy human individuals. Study-level background: Each donor contributed plates that comprised three CD4 naive, three CD4 memory, two CD8 naive and one CD8 memory.

The CDR3 has 16 residues. The V end lost 3 bases, the J end lost 2 bases, and 17 bases lay between the germline ends. Germline lookup yields CDR1 SGHVS and CDR2 FQNEAQ. Only in-frame clones appear in the TCRdb table, and some are missing; sequencing was by immunoSEQ multiplex PCR. The sample records over 2 million clones, roughly 92% being singletons. This TCR came from a man aged 18 to 30 in good health. Some clones in this sample may be carry-over from other donors' samples. The chain uses TRBV7-8 and TRBJ2-7; a weak D match, TRBD1 (8 bases). The sequenced sample was naive CD4+ T cells from PBMCs. Documented subset: CD45RA+ positively selected. The CDR3 nucleotides are TGTGCCAGCAGCTTGCTGGACAGGGAGGGAACCTACGAGCAGTACTTC. It yields the protein CASSLLDREGTYEQYF.